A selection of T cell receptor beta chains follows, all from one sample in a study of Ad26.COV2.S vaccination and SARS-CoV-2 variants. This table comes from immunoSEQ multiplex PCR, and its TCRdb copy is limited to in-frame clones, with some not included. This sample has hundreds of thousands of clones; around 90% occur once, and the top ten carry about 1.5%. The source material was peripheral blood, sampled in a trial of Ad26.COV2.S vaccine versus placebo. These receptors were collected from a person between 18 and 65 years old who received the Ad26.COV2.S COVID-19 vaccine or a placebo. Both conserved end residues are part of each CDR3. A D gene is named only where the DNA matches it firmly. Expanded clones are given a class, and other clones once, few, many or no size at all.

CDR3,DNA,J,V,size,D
CASSSRQGYTGELFF,TGTGCCAGCAGCTCCAGACAGGGGTACACCGGGGAGCTGTTTTTT,TRBJ2-2,TRBV7-2,.,TRBD1
CASSWGASSYNEQFF,TGTGCCAGCAGCTGGGGCGCGAGCTCCTACAATGAGCAGTTCTTC,TRBJ2-1,TRBV7-3,.,.
CASSLGLQANEQFF,TGTGCCAGCAGCTTAGGTCTTCAAGCAAATGAGCAGTTCTTC,TRBJ2-1,TRBV7-3,.,.
CASSEAPGAPPYEQYF,TGCGCCAGCAGTGAGGCCCCCGGGGCTCCACCCTACGAGCAGTACTTC,TRBJ2-7,TRBV10-1,.,.
CASSLGPGLAAEETQYF,TGTGCCAGCAGCTTAGGACCGGGACTAGCGGCGGAAGAGACCCAGTACTTC,TRBJ2-5,TRBV5-4,.,TRBD2
CASSLWGEGNSPLHF,TGTGCCAGCAGCCTGTGGGGCGAGGGTAATTCACCCCTCCACTTT,TRBJ1-6,TRBV14,.,.
CASSPPAGVGGYTF,TGTGCCAGCTCACCACCTGCAGGGGTCGGCGGCTACACCTTC,TRBJ1-2,TRBV18,.,.
CASSLTPYSNQPQHF,TGTGCCAGCAGCTTGACGCCTTATAGCAATCAGCCCCAGCATTTT,TRBJ1-5,TRBV5-5,.,.
CASEDRGNQPQHF,TGTGCCAGTGAGGACAGGGGCAATCAGCCCCAGCATTTT,TRBJ1-5,TRBV19,.,TRBD1
CASSRGATDTQYF,TGTGCCAGCAGTCGGGGGGCCACAGATACGCAGTATTTT,TRBJ2-3,TRBV6-2/TRBV6-3,.,.
CASSLWGTVLAGAYNEQFF,TGTGCCAGCAGTTTATGGGGGACAGTTCTAGCGGGAGCGTACAATGAGCAGTTCTTC,TRBJ2-1,TRBV28,.,TRBD2
CASSLERGDIQYF,TGTGCCAGCAGCTTGGAGAGGGGTGACATTCAGTACTTC,TRBJ2-4,TRBV5-4,.,.
CASNRRGARSNQPQHF,TGTGCCAGCAACCGGCGAGGGGCGCGGAGCAATCAGCCCCAGCATTTT,TRBJ1-5,TRBV3-1/TRBV3-2,.,.
CASTDRGETYGYTF,TGTGCCAGCACCGACAGGGGGGAAACCTATGGCTACACCTTC,TRBJ1-2,TRBV6-6,.,TRBD1
CATSREQGGRNTIYF,TGTGCCACCAGCAGAGAGCAGGGAGGAAGAAACACCATATATTTT,TRBJ1-3,TRBV15,.,.
CASRWTATNEKLFF,TGTGCCAGCAGGTGGACAGCAACTAATGAAAAACTGTTTTTT,TRBJ1-4,TRBV6-5,once,.
CASSLGLGNQPQHF,TGCGCCAGCAGCTTGGGGTTGGGAAATCAGCCCCAGCATTTT,TRBJ1-5,TRBV5-1,.,.
CASSIGLTSGNTIYF,TGTGCCAGTAGTATCGGACTTACCTCTGGAAACACCATATATTTT,TRBJ1-3,TRBV19,.,.
CASSYGGAMNTEAFF,TGTGCCAGCAGTTACGGGGGAGCGATGAACACTGAAGCTTTCTTT,TRBJ1-1,TRBV6-5,once,.
CASSESRTGELFF,TGTGCCAGCAGTGAATCGAGAACCGGGGAGCTGTTTTTT,TRBJ2-2,TRBV25-1,.,.
CASSLHRDGAYEQYF,TGTGCCAGCTCACTTCACCGGGACGGAGCCTACGAGCAGTACTTC,TRBJ2-7,TRBV18,.,.
CAWKRQGWDYEQYF,TGTGCCTGGAAGCGACAGGGGTGGGATTACGAGCAGTACTTC,TRBJ2-7,TRBV30,.,TRBD1
CASSPRMKFYEQYF,TGTGCCAGCAGCCCCCGGATGAAGTTCTACGAGCAGTACTTC,TRBJ2-7,TRBV7-2,once,.
CASSQDQKPQHF,TGTGCCAGCAGCCAAGATCAGAAGCCCCAGCATTTT,TRBJ1-5,TRBV4-2,.,.
CASSVNTGELFF,TGTGCCAGCAGCGTGAACACCGGGGAGCTGTTTTTT,TRBJ2-2,TRBV11-3,.,.
CASRSRGQGAEEAFF,TGTGCCAGCAGGTCTAGAGGACAGGGGGCTGAGGAAGCTTTCTTT,TRBJ1-1,TRBV2,.,TRBD1
CASNPTGDTEAFF,TGTGCCAGCAATCCGACAGGGGACACTGAAGCTTTCTTT,TRBJ1-1,TRBV12-3/TRBV12-4,.,TRBD1
CASSQDRASYEQYF,TGCGCCAGCAGCCAAGACAGGGCCTCCTACGAGCAGTACTTC,TRBJ2-7,TRBV4-1,.,.
CAISRGTSQYNEQFF,TGTGCCATCAGCCGCGGGACTAGCCAGTACAATGAGCAGTTCTTC,TRBJ2-1,TRBV10-3,once,TRBD2
CASSRGQGRTEAFF,TGTGCCAGCAGCCGAGGACAGGGGCGAACTGAAGCTTTCTTT,TRBJ1-1,TRBV3-1/TRBV3-2,.,TRBD1
CASSSSSGARDSPLHF,TGTGCCAGCAGCTCCTCTTCGGGGGCCCGAGATTCACCCCTCCACTTT,TRBJ1-6,TRBV7-2,.,.
CASSPRQGRNQPQHF,TGTGCCAGCAGTCCAAGACAGGGAAGGAATCAGCCCCAGCATTTT,TRBJ1-5,TRBV27,few,TRBD1
CASSQGLGLETQYF,TGTGCCAGCAGCCAAGGATTGGGGCTTGAGACCCAGTACTTC,TRBJ2-5,TRBV3-1/TRBV3-2,.,.
CASSLGAGLSYEQYF,TGTGCCAGCAGCTTGGGAGCGGGATTGTCCTACGAGCAGTACTTC,TRBJ2-7,TRBV5-5,.,TRBD2
CASSLWEGYSPLHF,TGTGCCAGCAGCTTGTGGGAGGGGTACTCACCCCTCCACTTT,TRBJ1-6,TRBV5-6,.,.
CAINEGYSYNEQFF,TGTGCCATCAACGAGGGGTACTCCTACAATGAGCAGTTCTTC,TRBJ2-1,TRBV10-3,.,.
CASSLERPMVGQFF,TGTGCCAGCAGCTTAGAGAGGCCAATGGTAGGGCAGTTCTTC,TRBJ2-1,TRBV7-9,.,.
CASSLSITNEQYF,TGTGCCAGCAGTTTATCGATAACGAACGAGCAGTACTTC,TRBJ2-7,TRBV27,.,.
CASSPRGAGAYEQYF,TGTGCCAGCAGCCCCCGGGGAGCGGGGGCCTACGAGCAGTACTTC,TRBJ2-7,TRBV7-2,.,TRBD2
CATSRRGRNRETQYF,TGTGCCACCAGCAGACGAGGGAGGAACCGAGAGACCCAGTACTTC,TRBJ2-5,TRBV15,.,.
CASSRGAGVADTQYF,TGTGCTAGCAGCCGGGGAGCGGGAGTGGCAGATACGCAGTATTTT,TRBJ2-3,TRBV7-7,.,TRBD2
CASSRDRGHGYTF,TGTGCCAGCAGTCGGGACAGAGGCCATGGCTACACCTTC,TRBJ1-2,TRBV12-3/TRBV12-4,once,TRBD1
CASSSGQANTGELFF,TGTGCCAGCAGCTCGGGACAGGCGAACACCGGGGAGCTGTTTTTT,TRBJ2-2,TRBV7-2,.,TRBD1
CSASFEYKQYF,TGCAGTGCTAGTTTTGAGTATAAGCAGTACTTC,TRBJ2-7,TRBV20-1,.,.
CASSVGSETQYF,TGTGCCAGCAGTGTTGGGTCAGAGACCCAGTACTTC,TRBJ2-5,TRBV5-5,.,.
CASSPDKGRTDTQYF,TGTGCCAGCAGCCCAGACAAGGGCCGCACAGATACGCAGTATTTT,TRBJ2-3,TRBV7-8,.,.
CASSPLRVPYEQYF,TGTGCCAGCAGCCCGCTGAGGGTCCCCTACGAGCAGTACTTC,TRBJ2-7,TRBV7-9,.,.
CASSAYRGRPSYGYTF,TGTGCCAGCTCCGCCTATCGGGGGCGCCCCAGCTATGGCTACACCTTC,TRBJ1-2,TRBV5-8,.,.
CASSLGPQGGSYNEQFF,TGTGCCAGCAGCTTGGGTCCACAGGGGGGCTCCTACAATGAGCAGTTCTTC,TRBJ2-1,TRBV5-4,.,TRBD1
CAIRATGGNYEQYF,TGTGCCATCAGGGCGACAGGGGGAAACTACGAGCAGTACTTC,TRBJ2-7,TRBV10-3,.,TRBD1
CASSSRTLYEQYF,TGTGCCAGCAGCTCCAGGACCTTATACGAGCAGTACTTC,TRBJ2-7,TRBV7-2,.,.
CASSKMTSGYSYNEQFF,TGTGCCAGCAGTAAAATGACTAGCGGGTATTCCTACAATGAGCAGTTCTTC,TRBJ2-1,TRBV2,.,TRBD2
CASSPTFTYGSLGEQYF,TGTGCCAGCAGCCCAACCTTCACATACGGTTCTCTAGGAGAGCAGTACTTC,TRBJ2-7,TRBV3-1/TRBV3-2,.,.
CASSLRSSGRTDTQYF,TGTGCCAGCAGCTTGAGGTCCAGCGGGAGGACAGATACGCAGTATTTT,TRBJ2-3,TRBV5-4,.,TRBD2
CASSPDVTEAFF,TGTGCCAGCAGCCCGGACGTAACTGAAGCTTTCTTT,TRBJ1-1,TRBV9,.,.
CASTGQYNSPLHF,TGCGCCAGCACTGGACAGTATAATTCACCCCTCCACTTT,TRBJ1-6,TRBV10-2,.,.
CASSRGPDRALYGYTF,TGTGCCAGCAGCCGGGGACCCGACAGGGCCCTCTATGGCTACACCTTC,TRBJ1-2,TRBV5-4,.,TRBD1
CASSFHMNTEAFF,TGTGCCAGCAGCTTTCACATGAACACTGAAGCTTTCTTT,TRBJ1-1,TRBV7-9,.,.
CASSYDPLTADTQYF,TGTGCCAGCAGTTACGACCCTCTAACCGCAGATACGCAGTATTTT,TRBJ2-3,TRBV6-5,.,.
CASSIEQGNYNEQFF,TGTGCCAGTAGTATCGAGCAGGGGAACTACAATGAGCAGTTCTTC,TRBJ2-1,TRBV19,.,.